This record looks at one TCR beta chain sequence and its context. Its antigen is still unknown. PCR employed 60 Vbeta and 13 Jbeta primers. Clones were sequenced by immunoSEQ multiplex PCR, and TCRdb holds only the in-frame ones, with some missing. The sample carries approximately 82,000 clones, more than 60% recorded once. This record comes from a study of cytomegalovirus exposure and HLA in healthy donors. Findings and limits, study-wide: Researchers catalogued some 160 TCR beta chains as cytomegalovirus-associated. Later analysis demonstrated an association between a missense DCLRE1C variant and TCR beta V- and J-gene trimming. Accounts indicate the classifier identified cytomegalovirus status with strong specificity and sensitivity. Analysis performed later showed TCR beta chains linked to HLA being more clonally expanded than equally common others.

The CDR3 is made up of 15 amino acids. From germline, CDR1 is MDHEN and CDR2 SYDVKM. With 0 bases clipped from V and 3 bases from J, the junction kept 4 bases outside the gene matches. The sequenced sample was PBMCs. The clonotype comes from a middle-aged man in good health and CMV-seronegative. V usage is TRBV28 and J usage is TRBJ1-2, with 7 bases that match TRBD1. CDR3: CASSLWRDSYYGYTF. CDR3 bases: TGTGCCAGCAGTTTATGGAGGGACAGTTACTATGGCTACACCTTC.